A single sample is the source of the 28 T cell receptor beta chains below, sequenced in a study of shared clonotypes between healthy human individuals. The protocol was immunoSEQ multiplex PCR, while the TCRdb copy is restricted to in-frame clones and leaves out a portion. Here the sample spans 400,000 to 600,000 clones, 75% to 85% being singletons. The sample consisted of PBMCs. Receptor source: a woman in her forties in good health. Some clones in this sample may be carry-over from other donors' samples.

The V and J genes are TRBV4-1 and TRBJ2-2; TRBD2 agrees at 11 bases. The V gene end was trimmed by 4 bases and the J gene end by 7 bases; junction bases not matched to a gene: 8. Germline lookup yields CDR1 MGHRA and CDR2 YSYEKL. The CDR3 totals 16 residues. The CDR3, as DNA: TGCGCCAGCAGCCGAGTAGCGGGAGGGCGGGGCGGGGAGCTGTTTTTT. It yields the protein CASSRVAGGRGGELFF.

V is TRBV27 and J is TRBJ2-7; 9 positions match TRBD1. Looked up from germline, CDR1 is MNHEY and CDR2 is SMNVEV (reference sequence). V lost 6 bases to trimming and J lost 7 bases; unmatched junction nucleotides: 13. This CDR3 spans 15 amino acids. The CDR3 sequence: CASRDMTGGAGEQYF. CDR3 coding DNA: TGTGCCAGCAGAGATATGACAGGGGGAGCGGGGGAGCAGTACTTC.

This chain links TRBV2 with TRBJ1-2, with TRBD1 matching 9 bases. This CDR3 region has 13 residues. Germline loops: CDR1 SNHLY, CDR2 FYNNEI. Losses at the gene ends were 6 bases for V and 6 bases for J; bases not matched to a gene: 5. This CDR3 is CASRGTGWNGYTF. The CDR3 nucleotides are TGTGCCAGCAGGGGGACAGGGTGGAATGGCTACACCTTC.

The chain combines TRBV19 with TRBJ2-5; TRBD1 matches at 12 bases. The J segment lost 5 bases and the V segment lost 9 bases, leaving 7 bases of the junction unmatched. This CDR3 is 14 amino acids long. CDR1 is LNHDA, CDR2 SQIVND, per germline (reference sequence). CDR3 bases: TGTGCCAGCACCGGGACAGGGGGCAGGGAGACCCAGTACTTC. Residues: CASTGTGGRETQYF.

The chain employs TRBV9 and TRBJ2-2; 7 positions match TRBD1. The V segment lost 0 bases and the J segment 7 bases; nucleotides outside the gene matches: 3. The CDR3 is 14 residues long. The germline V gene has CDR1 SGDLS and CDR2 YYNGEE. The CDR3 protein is CASSVVRGNGELFF. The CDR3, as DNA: TGTGCCAGCAGCGTAGTCAGGGGGAACGGGGAGCTGTTTTTT.

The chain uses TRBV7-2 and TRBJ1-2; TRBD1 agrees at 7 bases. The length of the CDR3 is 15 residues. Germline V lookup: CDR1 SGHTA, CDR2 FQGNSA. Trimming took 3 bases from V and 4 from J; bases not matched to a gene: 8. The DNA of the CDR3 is TGTGCCAGCAGCTTTTCAGGGGGACAAACCTATGGCTACACCTTC. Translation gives CASSFSGGQTYGYTF. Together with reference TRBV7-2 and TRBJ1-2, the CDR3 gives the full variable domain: GAGVSQSPSNKVTEKGKDVELRCDPISGHTALYWYRQSLGQGLEFLIYFQGNSAPDKSGLPSDRFSAERTGGSVSTLTIQRTQQEDSAVYLCASSFSGGQTYGYTFGSGTRLTVV.

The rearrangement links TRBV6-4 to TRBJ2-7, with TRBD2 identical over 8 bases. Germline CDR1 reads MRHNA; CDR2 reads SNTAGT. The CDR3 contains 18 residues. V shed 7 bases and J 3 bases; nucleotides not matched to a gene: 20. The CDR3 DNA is TGTGCCAGCAACACGGGGGGGTTCGGGCGGCGTGACCGCTACGAGCAGTACTTC. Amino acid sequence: CASNTGGFGRRDRYEQYF.

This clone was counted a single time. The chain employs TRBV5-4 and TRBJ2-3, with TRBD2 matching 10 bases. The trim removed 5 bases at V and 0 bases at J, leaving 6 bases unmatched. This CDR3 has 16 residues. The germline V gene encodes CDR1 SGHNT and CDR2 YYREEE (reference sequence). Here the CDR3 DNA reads TGTGCCAGCAGATTTAGCGGGAGGCTTAGCACAGATACGCAGTATTTT. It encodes CASRFSGRLSTDTQYF.

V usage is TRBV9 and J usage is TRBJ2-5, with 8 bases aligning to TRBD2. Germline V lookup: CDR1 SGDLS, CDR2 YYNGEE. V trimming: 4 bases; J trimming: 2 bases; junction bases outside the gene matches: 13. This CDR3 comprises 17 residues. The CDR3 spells CASSSRRAGALQETQYF. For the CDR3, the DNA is TGTGCCAGCAGCTCAAGGCGAGCGGGGGCGCTACAAGAGACCCAGTACTTC. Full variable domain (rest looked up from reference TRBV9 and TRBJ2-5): DSGVTQTPKHLITATGQRVTLRCSPRSGDLSVYWYQQSLDQGLQFLIQYYNGEERAKGNILERFSAQQFPDLHSELNLSSLELGDSALYFCASSSRRAGALQETQYFGPGTRLLVL.

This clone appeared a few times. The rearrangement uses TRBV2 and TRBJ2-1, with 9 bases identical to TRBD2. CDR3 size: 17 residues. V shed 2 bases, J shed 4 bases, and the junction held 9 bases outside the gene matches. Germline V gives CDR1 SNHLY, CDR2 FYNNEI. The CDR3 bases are TGTGCCAGCAGTGAAATGGTTCTAGCGGGGTTTTACAATGAGCAGTTCTTC. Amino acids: CASSEMVLAGFYNEQFF.

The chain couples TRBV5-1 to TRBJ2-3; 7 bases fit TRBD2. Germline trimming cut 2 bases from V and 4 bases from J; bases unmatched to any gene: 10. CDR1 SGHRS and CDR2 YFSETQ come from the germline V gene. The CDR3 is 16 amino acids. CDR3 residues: CASSFGLAGEADTQYF. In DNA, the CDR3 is TGCGCCAGCAGCTTTGGCCTGGCGGGAGAAGCAGATACGCAGTATTTT. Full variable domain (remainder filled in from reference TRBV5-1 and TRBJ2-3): KAGVTQTPRYLIKTRGQQVTLSCSPISGHRSVSWYQQTPGQGLQFLFEYFSETQRNKGNFPGRFSGRQFSNSRSEMNVSTLELGDSALYLCASSFGLAGEADTQYFGPGTRLTVL.

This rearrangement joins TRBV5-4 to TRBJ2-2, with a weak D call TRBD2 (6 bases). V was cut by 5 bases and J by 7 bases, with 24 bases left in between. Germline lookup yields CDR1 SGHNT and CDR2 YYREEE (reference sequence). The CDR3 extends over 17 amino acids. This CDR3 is CASSREPRGRRVGELFF. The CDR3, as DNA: TGTGCCAGCAGTCGAGAACCTCGGGGGAGGCGGGTCGGGGAGCTGTTTTTT. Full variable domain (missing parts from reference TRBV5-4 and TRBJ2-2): ETGVTQSPTHLIKTRGQQVTLRCSSQSGHNTVSWYQQALGQGPQFIFQYYREEENGRGNFPPRFSGLQFPNYSSELNVNALELDDSALYLCASSREPRGRRVGELFFGEGSRLTVL.

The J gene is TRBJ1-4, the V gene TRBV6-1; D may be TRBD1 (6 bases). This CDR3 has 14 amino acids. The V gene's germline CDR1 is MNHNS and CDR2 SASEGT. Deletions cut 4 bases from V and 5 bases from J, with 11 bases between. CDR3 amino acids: CASSGRGENEKLFF. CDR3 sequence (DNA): TGTGCCAGCAGTGGCAGGGGAGAAAATGAAAAACTGTTTTTT.

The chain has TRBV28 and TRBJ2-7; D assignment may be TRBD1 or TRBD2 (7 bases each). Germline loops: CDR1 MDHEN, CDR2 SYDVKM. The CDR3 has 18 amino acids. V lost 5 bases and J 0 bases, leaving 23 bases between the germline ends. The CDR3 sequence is CASSPIRGRGPSSYEQYF. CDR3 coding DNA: TGTGCCAGCAGTCCTATAAGGGGGCGGGGGCCGAGCTCCTACGAGCAGTACTTC.

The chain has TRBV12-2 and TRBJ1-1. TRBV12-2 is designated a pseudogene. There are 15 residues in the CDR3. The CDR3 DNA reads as TGTGCAAGTCGCGACCCCCTCCTGGAGGGCACTGAAGCTTTCTTT. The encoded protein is CASRDPLLEGTEAFF.

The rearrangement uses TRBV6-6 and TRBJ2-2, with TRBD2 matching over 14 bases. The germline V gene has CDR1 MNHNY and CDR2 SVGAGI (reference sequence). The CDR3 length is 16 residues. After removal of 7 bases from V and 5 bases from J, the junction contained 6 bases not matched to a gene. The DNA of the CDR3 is TGTGCCAGCAACCTAGGACTAGCGGGGGGAACCGGGGAGCTGTTTTTT. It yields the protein CASNLGLAGGTGELFF.

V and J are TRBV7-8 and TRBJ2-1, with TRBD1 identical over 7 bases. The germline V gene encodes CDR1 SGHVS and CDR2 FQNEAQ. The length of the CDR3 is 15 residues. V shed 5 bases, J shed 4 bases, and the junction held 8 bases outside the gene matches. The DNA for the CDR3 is TGTGCCAGCAGCCTAACGGGACAGTTTTACAATGAGCAGTTCTTC. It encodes CASSLTGQFYNEQFF. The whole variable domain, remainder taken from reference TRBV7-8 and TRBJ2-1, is GAGVSQSPRYKVAKRGQDVALRCDPISGHVSLFWYQQALGQGPEFLTYFQNEAQLDKSGLPSDRFFAERPEGSVSTLKIQRTQQEDSAVYLCASSLTGQFYNEQFFGPGTRLTVL.

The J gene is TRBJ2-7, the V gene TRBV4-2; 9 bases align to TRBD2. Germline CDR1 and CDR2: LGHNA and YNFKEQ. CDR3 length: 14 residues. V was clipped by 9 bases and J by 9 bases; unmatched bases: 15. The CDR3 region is CARIAGDPSRVQYF. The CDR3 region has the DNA TGTGCCAGAATAGCGGGAGACCCATCCAGAGTGCAGTACTTC.

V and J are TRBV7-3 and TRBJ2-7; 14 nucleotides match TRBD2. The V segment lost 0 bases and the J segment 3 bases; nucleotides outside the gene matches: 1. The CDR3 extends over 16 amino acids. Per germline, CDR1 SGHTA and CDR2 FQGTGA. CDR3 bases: TGTGCCAGCAGCTTAACCGGGACTAGCGGGAGCTACGAGCAGTACTTC. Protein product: CASSLTGTSGSYEQYF. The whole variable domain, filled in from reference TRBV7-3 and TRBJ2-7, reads GAGVSQTPSNKVTEKGKYVELRCDPISGHTALYWYRQSLGQGPEFLIYFQGTGAADDSGLPNDRFFAVRPEGSVSTLKIQRTERGDSAVYLCASSLTGTSGSYEQYFGPGTRLTVT.

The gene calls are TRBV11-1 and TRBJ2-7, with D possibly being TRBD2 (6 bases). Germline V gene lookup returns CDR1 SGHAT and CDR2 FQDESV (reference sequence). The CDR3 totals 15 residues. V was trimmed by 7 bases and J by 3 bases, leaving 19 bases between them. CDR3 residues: CASTPRDSNNYEQYF. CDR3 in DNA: TGTGCCAGCACCCCTAGGGACTCGAACAACTACGAGCAGTACTTC.

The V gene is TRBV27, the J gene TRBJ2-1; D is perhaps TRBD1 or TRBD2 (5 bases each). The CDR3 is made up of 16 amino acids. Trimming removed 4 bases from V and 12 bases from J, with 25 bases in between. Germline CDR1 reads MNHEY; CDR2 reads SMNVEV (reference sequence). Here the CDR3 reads CASSSRDRPTTMGQFF. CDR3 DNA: TGTGCCAGCAGTTCCCGGGACCGTCCCACTACGATGGGGCAGTTCTTC.

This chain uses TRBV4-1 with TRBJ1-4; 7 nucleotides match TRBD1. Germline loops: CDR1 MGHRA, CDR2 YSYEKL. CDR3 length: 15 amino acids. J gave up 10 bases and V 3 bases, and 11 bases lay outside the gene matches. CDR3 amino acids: CASSQIQGLWGKLFF. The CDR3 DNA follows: TGCGCCAGCAGCCAGATACAGGGGCTTTGGGGAAAACTGTTTTTT.

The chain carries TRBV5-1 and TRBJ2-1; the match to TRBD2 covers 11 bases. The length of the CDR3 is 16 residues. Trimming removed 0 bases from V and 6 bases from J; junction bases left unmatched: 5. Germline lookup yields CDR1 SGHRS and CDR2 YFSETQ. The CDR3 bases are TGCGCCAGCAGCTTGGTCCCGACTAGCGGGACCAATGAGCAGTTCTTC. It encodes CASSLVPTSGTNEQFF.

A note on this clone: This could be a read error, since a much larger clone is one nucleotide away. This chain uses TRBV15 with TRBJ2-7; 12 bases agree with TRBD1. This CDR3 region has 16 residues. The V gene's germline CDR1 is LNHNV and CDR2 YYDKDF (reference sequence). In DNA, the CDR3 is TGTGCCGCCAGCAGAGACACCGGGACAGGGGGCGAAGAGCAGTACTTC. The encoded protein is CAASRDTGTGGEEQYF.

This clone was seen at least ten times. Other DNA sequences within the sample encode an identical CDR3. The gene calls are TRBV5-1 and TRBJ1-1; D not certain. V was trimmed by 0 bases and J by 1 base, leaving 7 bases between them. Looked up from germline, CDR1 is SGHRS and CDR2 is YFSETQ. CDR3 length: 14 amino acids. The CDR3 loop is CASSLGLGNTEAFF. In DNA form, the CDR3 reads TGCGCCAGCAGCTTGGGACTAGGGAACACTGAAGCTTTCTTT.

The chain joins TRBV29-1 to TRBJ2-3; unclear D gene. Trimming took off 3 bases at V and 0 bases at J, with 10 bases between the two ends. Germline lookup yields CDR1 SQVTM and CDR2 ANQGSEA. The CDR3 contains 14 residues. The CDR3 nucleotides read TGCAGCGTTGATTATGGCAGTAGCACAGATACGCAGTATTTT. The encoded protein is CSVDYGSSTDTQYF.

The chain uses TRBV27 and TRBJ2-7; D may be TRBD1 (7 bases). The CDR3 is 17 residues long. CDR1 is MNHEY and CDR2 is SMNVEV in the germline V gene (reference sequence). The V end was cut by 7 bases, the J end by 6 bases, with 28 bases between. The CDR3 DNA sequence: TGTGCCAGCACTCAGGGGGACACCCGACCCGGGAGTCGCGAGCAGTACTTC. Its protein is CASTQGDTRPGSREQYF.

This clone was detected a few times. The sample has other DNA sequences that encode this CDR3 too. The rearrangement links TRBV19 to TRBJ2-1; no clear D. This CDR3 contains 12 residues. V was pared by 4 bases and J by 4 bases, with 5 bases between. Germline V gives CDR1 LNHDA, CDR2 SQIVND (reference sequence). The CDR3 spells CASSTQYNEQFF. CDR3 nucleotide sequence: TGTGCCAGTAGTACCCAGTACAATGAGCAGTTCTTC.